Listed here are 24 T cell receptor beta chains from one sample, sequenced in a study of blood T cell repertoires in COVID-19. Profiling relied on immunoSEQ multiplex PCR, and the TCRdb table lists in-frame clones only, not all of them. The repertoire holds roughly 340,000 clones, with around 91% as singletons. Sequencing input: PBMCs or T cells enriched from blood (not recorded which). These receptors were collected from a man between 18 and 29 years old who had recovered from COVID-19.

This rearrangement joins TRBV28 to TRBJ1-2; possible D gene TRBD1, 6 bases. The germline V gene has CDR1 MDHEN and CDR2 SYDVKM. V shed 3 bases and J shed 5 bases, with 16 bases lying between them. The CDR3 is 15 residues long. The CDR3 here is CASSFATGRTYGYTF. The CDR3, as DNA: TGTGCCAGCAGTTTTGCGACAGGCAGAACTTATGGCTACACCTTC.

This clone was detected only once. The sample holds other DNA sequences that translate to the same CDR3. The V call is TRBV3-1 (or the pseudogene TRBV3-2), the J call TRBJ1-6, with 9 positions matching TRBD1. The V and J ends lost 4 bases and 7 bases, in that order; junction bases with no gene match: 2. This CDR3 is 14 amino acids long. CDR1 is LGHDT and CDR2 is YNNKEL in the germline V gene (reference sequence). The CDR3 spells CASSPGQGNSPLHF. The CDR3 DNA reads TGTGCCAGCAGCCCCGGACAGGGGAATTCACCCCTCCACTTT.

The rearrangement uses TRBV5-1 and TRBJ1-2, with TRBD1 as a possible D gene (6 bases). Trimming left V 5 bases short and J 4 bases short, with 9 bases between. There are 12 residues in the CDR3. Germline V gene data show CDR1 as SGHRS and CDR2 as YFSETQ. This chain's CDR3 is CASRQGGYGYTF. The CDR3 DNA is TGCGCCAGCAGACAGGGCGGCTATGGCTACACCTTC.

The genes are TRBV27 and TRBJ1-2; D is ambiguous. The CDR3 totals 15 residues. Germline V CDR1 and CDR2: MNHEY, SMNVEV (reference sequence). Trimming stripped 2 bases from V and 4 bases from J, with 14 bases between. The CDR3 DNA is TGTGCCAGCAGTTTAACCGGAGAGTCCCGCTATGGCTACACCTTC. It encodes CASSLTGESRYGYTF.

The V and J genes are TRBV7-9 and TRBJ2-1; 8 bases agree with TRBD1. V was clipped by 6 bases and J by 4 bases; unmatched bases: 8. The CDR3 sequence is 15 residues long. Germline V gives CDR1 SEHNR, CDR2 FQNEAQ (reference sequence). CDR3 in amino acids: CASRNGTGLYNEQFF. The CDR3 nucleotides are TGTGCCAGCAGGAACGGGACAGGACTATACAATGAGCAGTTCTTC.

This clone was seen only once. The rearrangement links TRBV7-2 to TRBJ1-6, with 9 bases aligning to TRBD1. Germline V gene lookup returns CDR1 SGHTA and CDR2 FQGNSA. Losses at the gene ends were 6 bases for V and 4 bases for J; bases not matched to a gene: 4. CDR3 length: 15 residues. The CDR3 DNA is TGTGCCAGCAGATCCGACAGGGGGTATAATTCACCCCTCCACTTT. It translates to CASRSDRGYNSPLHF. The complete variable domain, with remaining parts taken from reference TRBV7-2 and TRBJ1-6, reads GAGVSQSPSNKVTEKGKDVELRCDPISGHTALYWYRQSLGQGLEFLIYFQGNSAPDKSGLPSDRFSAERTGGSVSTLTIQRTQQEDSAVYLCASRSDRGYNSPLHFGNGTRLTVT.

Note on this clone: The same CDR3 also results from other DNA sequences found in this sample. The V gene is TRBV27, the J gene TRBJ2-7; weak D call: TRBD1 (7 bases). This CDR3 contains 14 residues. V lost 3 bases and J lost 4, with 13 bases in between. Germline-derived CDR1 and CDR2 are MNHEY and SMNVEV (reference sequence). The CDR3 loop reads CASSFSGGTYEQYF. The CDR3 DNA reads as TGTGCCAGCAGTTTCTCAGGGGGGACTTACGAGCAGTACTTC.

Concerning this clone itself: Within the sample, other DNA sequences also encode this same CDR3. The rearrangement links TRBV9 to TRBJ1-2, with 7 bases aligning to TRBD1. Germline trimming cut 0 bases from V and 3 bases from J; bases unmatched to any gene: 2. This CDR3 has 14 amino acids. Germline V gene lookup returns CDR1 SGDLS and CDR2 YYNGEE. CDR3 coding DNA: TGTGCCAGCAGCGTAGGAGGGGGCGACTATGGCTACACCTTC. Translating gives CASSVGGGDYGYTF.

This sequence joins TRBV19 and TRBJ2-1, with D tentatively TRBD1 (5 bases). This CDR3 comprises 15 residues. Germline assignment: CDR1 LNHDA and CDR2 SQIVND (reference sequence). V gave up 6 bases and J gave up 0 bases, with 12 bases separating them. The CDR3 here is CASRSRQGSYNEQFF. CDR3 nucleotide sequence: TGTGCCAGTAGGTCAAGGCAGGGCTCCTACAATGAGCAGTTCTTC.

CDR3 protein: CASSQDAGTGYQPQHF. The CDR3 DNA follows: TGTGCCAGCAGCCAAGACGCGGGGACAGGTTATCAGCCCCAGCATTTT. The chain uses TRBV3-1 (or the pseudogene TRBV3-2) and TRBJ1-5, with 8 bases that match TRBD1. Germline values: CDR1 LGHDT, CDR2 YNNKEL (reference sequence). The junction had 6 bases not matched to a gene; V was cut back by 0 bases and J by 5 bases. The CDR3 runs 16 residues.

This sequence joins TRBV3-1 (or the pseudogene TRBV3-2) and TRBJ2-1; TRBD2 matches 8 bases. V lost 4 bases to trimming and J lost 7 bases; unmatched junction nucleotides: 9. The germline gives CDR1 LGHDT, CDR2 YNNKEL (reference sequence). The CDR3 sequence is 15 residues long. The CDR3 region is CASSLAGSGGNEQFF. The CDR3 DNA follows: TGTGCCAGCAGCCTAGCGGGGTCCGGGGGGAATGAGCAGTTCTTC.

V gene TRBV28 combines with J gene TRBJ2-2; maybe TRBD1 (6 bases). The CDR3 loop spans 16 amino acids. Germline assignment: CDR1 MDHEN and CDR2 SYDVKM. Trimming stripped 4 bases from V and 5 bases from J, with 17 bases between. CDR3 coding DNA: TGTGCCAGCAGTTCCCCCCCACAGGGTCTGACCGGGGAGCTGTTTTTT. Residues: CASSSPPQGLTGELFF. The entire variable domain, with the rest obtained from reference TRBV28 and TRBJ2-2, is as follows: DVKVTQSSRYLVKRTGEKVFLECVQDMDHENMFWYRQDPGLGLRLIYFSYDVKMKEKGDIPEGYSVSREKKERFSLILESASTNQTSMYLCASSSPPQGLTGELFFGEGSRLTVL.

The genes are TRBV15 and TRBJ2-1; a possible D gene is TRBD2 (5 bases). V gave up 0 bases and J gave up 6 bases, with 15 bases separating them. Germline V gene sequence: CDR1 LNHNV, CDR2 YYDKDF (reference sequence). CDR3 length: 16 amino acids. CDR3: CATSRDRTPPGNEQFF. The CDR3 DNA reads as TGTGCCACCAGCAGAGATCGGACTCCGCCTGGCAATGAGCAGTTCTTC.

The chain has TRBV2 and TRBJ2-4, with 8 bases aligning to TRBD1. CDR1 is SNHLY, CDR2 FYNNEI, per germline. The CDR3 runs 14 residues. The V segment lost 6 bases and the J segment 4 bases; nucleotides outside the gene matches: 5. CDR3 residues: CASSRGQGKNIQYF. The CDR3 region has the DNA TGTGCCAGCAGCCGTGGACAGGGTAAAAACATTCAGTACTTC.

CDR3 residues: CASSLGEGAYGYTF. The DNA for the CDR3 is TGTGCCAGCAGCTTGGGTGAGGGGGCCTATGGCTACACCTTC. This chain links TRBV11-2 with TRBJ1-2; 7 nucleotides line up with TRBD1. Germline trimming cut 3 bases from V and 4 bases from J; bases unmatched to any gene: 5. The CDR3 is 14 residues long. Germline assignment: CDR1 SGHAT and CDR2 FQNNGV.

This clone was seen only a few times. This sequence joins TRBV27 and TRBJ1-1; D is uncertain. Germline values: CDR1 MNHEY, CDR2 SMNVEV (reference sequence). CDR3 size: 14 residues. Trimming stripped 6 bases from V and 4 bases from J, with 15 bases between. CDR3 loop: CASSFSVGSTEAFF. The CDR3 region has the DNA TGTGCCAGCAGCTTTTCCGTGGGGAGCACTGAAGCTTTCTTT.

This clone was seen a single time. The chain recombines TRBV5-8 with TRBJ1-5, with 9 nucleotides matching TRBD1. J was trimmed by 3 bases and V by 4 bases; bases with no gene match: 5. The CDR3 has 15 residues. Germline lookup yields CDR1 SGHTS and CDR2 YDEGEE. The CDR3 DNA sequence: TGTGCCAGCAGCCGGACAGGGGCCCCCAATCAGCCCCAGCATTTT. It specifies CASSRTGAPNQPQHF.

This clone was observed a handful of times. The chain is built from TRBV14 and TRBJ2-1; possible D gene TRBD2, 5 bases. V was cut by 4 bases and J by 8 bases, with 15 bases left in between. The CDR3 runs to 14 residues. CDR1 and CDR2 (germline): SGHDN, FVKESK. CDR3: CASSPWTGHYEQFF. The CDR3 DNA is TGTGCCAGCAGCCCGTGGACTGGGCACTATGAGCAGTTCTTC. Complete variable domain (other parts from reference TRBV14 and TRBJ2-1): EAGVTQFPSHSVIEKGQTVTLRCDPISGHDNLYWYRRVMGKEIKFLLHFVKESKQDESGMPNNRFLAERTGGTYSTLKVQPAELEDSGVYFCASSPWTGHYEQFFGPGTRLTVL.

Comments on this clone: Other DNA sequences in the sample encode the same CDR3. The chain has TRBV6-5 and TRBJ1-1; 7 nucleotides line up with TRBD1. V lost 0 bases, J lost 0 bases, and 1 base stayed unmatched. CDR1 MNHEY and CDR2 SVGAGI come from the germline V gene. CDR3 length: 15 amino acids. The CDR3 here is CASSYSTGLNTEAFF. Here the CDR3 DNA reads TGTGCCAGCAGTTACTCGACAGGGCTGAACACTGAAGCTTTCTTT.

The V call is TRBV3-1 (or the pseudogene TRBV3-2), the J call TRBJ1-1; a possible D gene is TRBD1 (6 bases). With 4 bases removed from V and 5 bases from J, the gap between germline ends came to 14 bases. The germline V gene encodes CDR1 LGHDT and CDR2 YNNKEL (reference sequence). This CDR3 is built from 14 residues. The CDR3 coding sequence is TGTGCCAGCAGCCTACAGGGTAGGGGGACTGAAGCTTTCTTT. Amino acids: CASSLQGRGTEAFF.

The J gene is TRBJ2-3, the V gene TRBV7-9; D is perhaps TRBD2 (5 bases). The length of the CDR3 is 16 residues. Trimming pared 5 bases from V and 2 bases from J, leaving 17 bases between. CDR1 is SEHNR and CDR2 is FQNEAQ in the germline V gene (reference sequence). The DNA of the CDR3 is TGTGCCAGCAGCCAACCCAGTGGACTTTCCACAGATACGCAGTATTTT. Translating gives CASSQPSGLSTDTQYF. Based on the CDR3 plus reference TRBV7-9 and TRBJ2-3, the full variable domain is DTGVSQNPRHKITKRGQNVTFRCDPISEHNRLYWYRQTLGQGPEFLTYFQNEAQLEKSRLLSDRFSAERPKGSFSTLEIQRTEQGDSAMYLCASSQPSGLSTDTQYFGPGTRLTVL.

The chain links TRBV12-3 or TRBV12-4 to TRBJ1-5; D is undetermined. CDR3 size: 13 residues. V shed 6 bases and J shed 2 bases, with 8 bases lying between them. CDR3 region: CASRTAGNQPQHF. The CDR3, as DNA: TGTGCCAGCAGGACGGCGGGCAATCAGCCCCAGCATTTT.

This sequence joins TRBV4-2 and TRBJ1-1; the D gene is possibly TRBD1 (5 bases). Trimming took 0 bases from V and 0 from J, leaving 14 bases between them. CDR1 is LGHNA, CDR2 YNFKEQ, per germline. There are 17 residues in the CDR3. The CDR3 reads CASSQERGVPMNTEAFF. CDR3 coding DNA: TGTGCCAGCAGCCAAGAAAGGGGTGTCCCCATGAACACTGAAGCTTTCTTT.

The rearrangement joins TRBV10-3 to TRBJ1-5; 9 bases match TRBD1. Germline loops: CDR1 ENHRY, CDR2 SYGVKD. V was clipped by 2 bases and J by 6 bases; unmatched bases: 5. This CDR3 is 15 amino acids long. Here the CDR3 reads CAISEAQGAGQPQHF. The CDR3 nucleotides read TGTGCCATCAGTGAGGCACAGGGGGCGGGTCAGCCCCAGCATTTT.